These 29 T cell receptor beta chains originate from one sample sequenced in a study of T cells in tumors after PD-1 blockade. Assay used: immunoSEQ multiplex PCR; TCRdb lists only in-frame clones, some missing. The table has some 47,000 clones, nearly 80% seen once. The specimen comprised PBMCs, sampled before anti-PD-1 treatment. All receptors come from a human donor with basal cell carcinoma.

V gene TRBV7-6 combines with J gene TRBJ2-7; either TRBD1 or TRBD2 may fit D (5 bases each). Deletions cut 4 bases from V and 7 bases from J, with 14 bases between. Looked up from germline, CDR1 is SGHVS and CDR2 is FNYEAQ. The CDR3 contains 13 residues. This CDR3 is CASSSPGTWEQYF. DNA for the CDR3: TGTGCCAGCAGCTCCCCGGGGACCTGGGAGCAGTACTTC.

This clone showed up just once. The rearrangement uses TRBV29-1 and TRBJ1-1; no clear D. V was clipped by 0 bases and J by 5 bases, with 13 bases between them. The CDR3 consists of 14 residues. The germline V gene has CDR1 SQVTM and CDR2 ANQGSEA. The CDR3, as DNA: TGCAGCGTTGAAGAACTGGGTCCGGGGACTGAAGCTTTCTTT. Its translation is CSVEELGPGTEAFF.

The rearrangement links TRBV3-1 (or the pseudogene TRBV3-2) to TRBJ1-1; TRBD1 agrees at 7 bases. V shed 1 base, J shed 5 bases, and the junction held 4 bases outside the gene matches. The CDR3 contains 14 residues. The germline V gene has CDR1 LGHDT and CDR2 YNNKEL (reference sequence). The CDR3 DNA reads as TGTGCCAGCAGCCAAGGACAGGGAGGGACTGAAGCTTTCTTT. This translates into CASSQGQGGTEAFF.

The CDR3: CASKFTPIGSYEQYF. In nucleotides, the CDR3 is TGTGCCAGCAAATTTACTCCTATTGGGTCCTACGAGCAGTACTTC. The chain recombines TRBV6-5 with TRBJ2-5; D call uncertain. The J call is uncertain, as TRBJ2-7 better fits the DNA end. In germline, CDR1 is MNHEY, CDR2 SVGAGI. The CDR3 loop spans 15 amino acids.

V and J are TRBV20-1 and TRBJ1-1; D is undetermined. The ends were cut back, 3 bases at V and 4 bases at J, with 9 bases in the middle. CDR1 is DFQATT, CDR2 SNEGSKA, per germline (reference sequence). There are 12 residues in the CDR3. The CDR3 loop is CSASFQSTEAFF. CDR3 nucleotide sequence: TGCAGTGCTAGTTTTCAGAGCACTGAAGCTTTCTTT.

Here the CDR3 DNA reads TGTGCCAGCAGCCAGAAACATGATGGTTCACCCCTCCACTTT. This encodes CASSQKHDGSPLHF. The chain links TRBV4-2 to TRBJ1-6, with D unresolved. The germline CDR1 and CDR2 sequences are LGHNA and YNFKEQ. This CDR3 spans 14 amino acids. V lost 3 bases, J lost 9 bases, and 12 bases lay in between.

This rearrangement joins TRBV19 to TRBJ1-1; D unclear. Germline V gene data show CDR1 as LNHDA and CDR2 as SQIVND (reference sequence). Trimming took 9 bases from V and 7 from J, leaving 21 bases between them. This CDR3 is 14 amino acids long. The CDR3 region has the DNA TGTGCCAGCACCCCGATTCCGCTAAACTATGAAGCTTTCTTT. Amino acids: CASTPIPLNYEAFF.

The V gene is TRBV7-9, the J gene TRBJ1-6, with a tentative D call TRBD1 (5 bases). Trimming removed 6 bases at V and 10 bases at J, with 13 bases between. CDR3 length: 13 amino acids. The germline gives CDR1 SEHNR, CDR2 FQNEAQ (reference sequence). The CDR3 here is CASSSDSRSPLHF. In DNA form, the CDR3 reads TGTGCCAGCAGTTCTGACAGTCGCTCACCCCTCCACTTT. Based on the CDR3 plus reference TRBV7-9 and TRBJ1-6, the full variable domain is DTGVSQNPRHKITKRGQNVTFRCDPISEHNRLYWYRQTLGQGPEFLTYFQNEAQLEKSRLLSDRFSAERPKGSFSTLEIQRTEQGDSAMYLCASSSDSRSPLHFGNGTRLTVT.

The chain has TRBV5-1 and TRBJ2-5; 8 bases map to TRBD1. The germline V gene encodes CDR1 SGHRS and CDR2 YFSETQ. The CDR3 runs 16 residues. V was pared by 4 bases and J by 1 base, with 9 bases of the junction left unmatched. This CDR3 is CASSRNTDRGQETQYF. CDR3 nucleotides: TGCGCCAGCAGCCGGAATACTGACAGGGGCCAAGAGACCCAGTACTTC.

This clone was counted ten times or more. The gene calls are TRBV5-5 and TRBJ2-1; 13 bases are shared with TRBD2. Trimming at V came to 5 bases and at J to 0 bases, leaving 11 bases not matched to a gene. This CDR3 contains 19 residues. The germline gives CDR1 SGHKS, CDR2 YYEKEE (reference sequence). The CDR3 is CASSPTSGGHGISYNEQFF. Written as DNA, the CDR3 is TGTGCCAGCAGTCCGACTAGCGGGGGGCATGGAATCTCCTACAATGAGCAGTTCTTC.

The V call is TRBV29-1, the J call TRBJ2-1; 15 bases are shared with TRBD2. This CDR3 is built from 16 residues. Germline loops: CDR1 SQVTM, CDR2 ANQGSEA. The J segment lost 6 bases and the V segment lost 7 bases, leaving 10 bases of the junction unmatched. CDR3 in amino acids: CSARWTSGGVSNEQFF. CDR3 DNA: TGCAGCGCAAGATGGACTAGCGGGGGGGTGAGCAATGAGCAGTTCTTC.

V usage is TRBV7-6 and J usage is TRBJ2-2; 7 nucleotides match TRBD1. The J segment lost 6 bases and the V segment lost 8 bases, leaving 6 bases of the junction unmatched. The length of the CDR3 is 13 residues. Per the germline V gene, CDR1 is SGHVS and CDR2 is FNYEAQ. The CDR3 bases are TGTGCCAGCGGGACAGTTCTCCCCGGGGAGCTGTTTTTT. This translates into CASGTVLPGELFF.

This chain joins TRBV5-1 and TRBJ2-3, with 10 bases that match TRBD2. This CDR3 is 14 amino acids long. J was trimmed by 6 bases and V by 4 bases; bases with no gene match: 5. Germline V gene sequence: CDR1 SGHRS, CDR2 YFSETQ. This CDR3 is CASSELAGSDTQYF. CDR3 coding DNA: TGCGCCAGCAGCGAACTAGCGGGAAGCGATACGCAGTATTTT.

The V call is TRBV14, the J call TRBJ1-6, with a weak D call TRBD1 (5 bases). This CDR3 region has 15 residues. The germline gives CDR1 SGHDN, CDR2 FVKESK. V lost 1 base to trimming and J lost 10 bases, with 14 bases between them. The CDR3 protein is CASSQVGGRESPLHF. The CDR3 coding sequence is TGTGCCAGCAGCCAAGTTGGGGGAAGAGAATCACCCCTCCACTTT.

The chain uses TRBV4-1 and TRBJ2-4; D unresolved. The V gene's germline CDR1 is MGHRA and CDR2 YSYEKL. Trimming pared 4 bases from V and 2 bases from J, leaving 12 bases between. The CDR3 consists of 15 residues. In DNA, the CDR3 is TGCGCCAGCAGCCCCCCAACGGGTACCAAAAACATTCAGTACTTC. Translated: CASSPPTGTKNIQYF.

This chain links TRBV3-1 (or the pseudogene TRBV3-2) with TRBJ1-1, with TRBD1 matching 8 bases. From germline, CDR1 is LGHDT and CDR2 YNNKEL (reference sequence). With 7 bases clipped from V and 1 base from J, the junction kept 5 bases outside the gene matches. The CDR3 runs to 14 residues. The CDR3 loop is CASTYRGTNTEAFF. The CDR3 region has the DNA TGTGCCAGCACTTACAGGGGGACGAACACTGAAGCTTTCTTT.

This clone was counted between two and nine times. J is TRBJ2-5 and V is TRBV7-2, with D perhaps TRBD2 (5 bases). From germline, CDR1 is SGHTA and CDR2 FQGNSA. V was trimmed by 1 base and J by 4 bases, leaving 10 bases between them. This CDR3 has 14 amino acids. CDR3 in DNA: TGTGCCAGCAGCTTAGTGCGGGTAGGAGAGACCCAGTACTTC. It yields the protein CASSLVRVGETQYF.

The table lists this clone with a few counts. The chain uses TRBV5-1 and TRBJ1-5; no firm D call. The CDR3 consists of 13 residues. Germline values: CDR1 SGHRS, CDR2 YFSETQ. V was trimmed by 2 bases and J by 1 base, leaving 4 bases between them. CDR3 in DNA: TGCGCCAGCAGCTTTGACAGCAATCAGCCCCAGCATTTT. Translated, it gives CASSFDSNQPQHF.

V is TRBV18 and J is TRBJ2-3; 9 positions match TRBD1. With V trimmed by 4 bases and J by 4 bases, 6 bases remained unmatched. Germline V CDR1 and CDR2: KGHSH, LQKENI. The CDR3 loop spans 15 amino acids. CDR3 coding DNA: TGTGCCAGCTCACTAGGGACAGGGCACGCAGATACGCAGTATTTT. It specifies CASSLGTGHADTQYF. Based on the CDR3 plus reference TRBV18 and TRBJ2-3, the full variable domain is NAGVMQNPRHLVRRRGQEARLRCSPMKGHSHVYWYRQLPEEGLKFMVYLQKENIIDESGMPKERFSAEFPKEGPSILRIQQVVRGDSAAYFCASSLGTGHADTQYFGPGTRLTVL.

The V gene is TRBV15, the J gene TRBJ2-7; 8 bases align to TRBD2. The germline V gene encodes CDR1 LNHNV and CDR2 YYDKDF (reference sequence). This CDR3 is built from 17 residues. V dropped 2 bases and J dropped 3; count of bases not matched to a gene: 12. The CDR3 protein is CATSRTSGWGNSYEQYF. The CDR3 region has the DNA TGTGCCACCAGCAGAACTAGCGGATGGGGTAATAGCTACGAGCAGTACTTC.

In this sample, this clone turned up once. V gene TRBV5-6 combines with J gene TRBJ2-1; 9 bases align to TRBD2. The CDR3 covers 14 residues. The V segment lost 0 bases and the J segment 5 bases; nucleotides outside the gene matches: 0. Germline CDR1 reads SGHDT; CDR2 reads YYEEEE. CDR3 DNA sequence: TGTGCCAGCAGCTTGGGACTAGCGGACAATGAGCAGTTCTTC. Protein: CASSLGLADNEQFF.

Only one count was recorded for this clone. The genes are TRBV24-1 and TRBJ2-7; TRBD2 aligns across 10 bases. V was pared by 4 bases and J by 0 bases, with 2 bases of the junction left unmatched. Germline-derived CDR1 and CDR2 are KGHDR and SFDVKD. The CDR3 has 15 residues. The CDR3 coding sequence is TGTGCCACCAGTGACTCTAGCGGGAGCTCCTACGAGCAGTACTTC. Its protein product is CATSDSSGSSYEQYF.

The chain couples TRBV27 to TRBJ2-5; 7 bases match TRBD2. The trim removed 2 bases at V and 2 bases at J, leaving 11 bases unmatched. CDR1 is MNHEY, CDR2 SMNVEV, per germline (reference sequence). The CDR3 consists of 17 residues. CDR3 region: CASSLPRGAGLQETQYF. CDR3 nucleotides: TGTGCCAGCAGTTTACCCCGGGGAGCGGGGTTACAAGAGACCCAGTACTTC.

The CDR3 DNA sequence: TGTGCCAGCAGTCCAGCGACTAGCGGGGACCAAGAGACCCAGTACTTC. It yields the protein CASSPATSGDQETQYF. The rearrangement links TRBV28 to TRBJ2-5, with TRBD2 matching over 11 bases. The length of the CDR3 is 16 residues. CDR1 is MDHEN, CDR2 SYDVKM, per germline. Trimming took 5 bases from V and 0 from J; bases not matched to a gene: 5.

The V gene is TRBV2, the J gene TRBJ1-2; D is uncertain. The CDR3 loop spans 9 amino acids. The germline CDR1 and CDR2 sequences are SNHLY and FYNNEI. V was cut by 5 bases and J by 8 bases, with 3 bases left in between. CDR3 amino acids: CASSRGYTF. The DNA for the CDR3 is TGTGCCAGCAGTCGCGGCTACACCTTC.

The sample holds a few counts of this clone. The gene calls are TRBV19 and TRBJ2-1, with 8 bases fitting TRBD1. Losses at the gene ends were 5 bases for V and 15 bases for J; bases not matched to a gene: 9. Germline V lookup: CDR1 LNHDA, CDR2 SQIVND (reference sequence). The length of the CDR3 is 12 residues. The CDR3 loop is CASSPRTGWTFF. CDR3 DNA: TGTGCCAGTAGTCCGCGGACAGGGTGGACGTTCTTC.

V is TRBV5-6 and J is TRBJ1-2; D gene ambiguous. CDR1 and CDR2 (germline): SGHDT, YYEEEE. Trimming removed 2 bases from V and 6 bases from J, with 14 bases in between. The CDR3 spans 14 residues. The CDR3 coding sequence is TGTGCCAGCAGCTTAGCAAGGACTTACGATGGCTACACCTTC. It translates to CASSLARTYDGYTF. Variable domain in full (rest from reference TRBV5-6 and TRBJ1-2): DAGVTQSPTHLIKTRGQQVTLRCSPKSGHDTVSWYQQALGQGPQFIFQYYEEEERQRGNFPDRFSGHQFPNYSSELNVNALLLGDSALYLCASSLARTYDGYTFGSGTRLTVV.

The J gene is TRBJ2-5, the V gene TRBV11-1; D unresolved. Trimming left V 5 bases short and J 7 bases short, with 17 bases between. Germline V gene sequence: CDR1 SGHAT, CDR2 FQDESV (reference sequence). CDR3 length: 14 residues. CDR3 residues: CASSLGNRDGTQYF. The CDR3 nucleotides read TGTGCCAGCAGCCTGGGGAATCGTGATGGGACCCAGTACTTC. Drawing the rest from reference TRBV11-1 and TRBJ2-5, the complete variable domain is EAEVAQSPRYKITEKSQAVAFWCDPISGHATLYWYRQILGQGPELLVQFQDESVVDDSQLPKDRFSAERLKGVDSTLKIQPAELGDSAMYLCASSLGNRDGTQYFGPGTRLLVL.

Points on this clone: An end of the junction differs from the germline gene, which may be a read error. V is TRBV19 and J is TRBJ2-5; D remains ambiguous. CDR3 length equals 14 residues. In germline, CDR1 is LNHDA, CDR2 SQIVND (reference sequence). For the CDR3, the DNA is TGTGCCAGTAGTATCGTGTCTTTTCAAGAGACCCGGTACTTC. Encoded protein: CASSIVSFQETRYF.